This T cell receptor (beta chain) was documented in a study of blood T cell repertoires in COVID-19. Only in-frame clones appear in the TCRdb table, and some are missing; sequencing was by immunoSEQ multiplex PCR. The sample has about 400,000 clones, around 89% seen once. CDR1 and CDR2 (germline): SEHNR, FQNEAQ (reference sequence). The CDR3 runs 14 residues. V shed 1 base and J shed 2 bases, with 7 bases lying between them. The rearrangement links TRBV7-9 to TRBJ2-3; D is ambiguous. The receptor was isolated from a woman in her thirties with acute or convalescent COVID-19. What was sequenced was peripheral blood. The CDR3 is CASSLGSDTDTQYF. CDR3 DNA sequence: TGTGCCAGCAGCTTAGGTAGTGACACAGATACGCAGTATTTT. Together with reference TRBV7-9 and TRBJ2-3, the CDR3 gives the full variable domain: DTGVSQNPRHKITKRGQNVTFRCDPISEHNRLYWYRQTLGQGPEFLTYFQNEAQLEKSRLLSDRFSAERPKGSFSTLEIQRTEQGDSAMYLCASSLGSDTDTQYFGPGTRLTVL.